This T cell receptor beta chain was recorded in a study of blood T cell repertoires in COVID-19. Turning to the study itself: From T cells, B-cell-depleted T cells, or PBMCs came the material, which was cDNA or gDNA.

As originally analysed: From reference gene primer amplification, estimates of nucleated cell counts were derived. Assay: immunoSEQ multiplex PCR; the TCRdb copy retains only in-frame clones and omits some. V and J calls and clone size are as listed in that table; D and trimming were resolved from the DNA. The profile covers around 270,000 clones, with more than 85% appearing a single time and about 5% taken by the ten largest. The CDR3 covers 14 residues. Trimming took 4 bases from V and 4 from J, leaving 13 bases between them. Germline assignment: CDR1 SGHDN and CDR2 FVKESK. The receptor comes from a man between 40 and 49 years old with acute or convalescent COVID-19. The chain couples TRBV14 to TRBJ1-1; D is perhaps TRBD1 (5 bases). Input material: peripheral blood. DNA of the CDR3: TGTGCCAGCAGCCCCCGGGGGATCCTCACTGAAGCTTTCTTT. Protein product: CASSPRGILTEAFF.